The 20 T cell receptor beta chains given below trace back to one sample, sequenced in a study of blood T cell repertoires in COVID-19 (dated by TCRdb to the early 2020s). Library construction relied on the immunoSEQ multiplex PCR assay. The table comes from immuneACCESS by way of TCRdb, which keeps in-frame sequences with V and J called. Part of the clones is missing from these tables; in studies checked, under half for an unresolved V gene and the rest for unknown reasons. This sample holds about 250,000 clones; over 80% were observed only once. The ten largest clones take up around 6.5% of the sample. What was sequenced was peripheral blood. These receptors all come from a woman aged 55 to 70 with active or convalescent COVID-19.

V is TRBV19 and J is TRBJ1-5; 7 bases align to TRBD1. The CDR3 runs 14 residues. Per the germline V gene, CDR1 is LNHDA and CDR2 is SQIVND (reference sequence). Trimming at V came to 3 bases and at J to 4 bases, leaving 3 bases not matched to a gene. CDR3: CASSIGDRNQPQHF. Here the CDR3 DNA reads TGTGCCAGTAGTATTGGGGACAGAAATCAGCCCCAGCATTTT.

This clone was detected only once. The rearrangement joins TRBV5-1 to TRBJ1-6, with 9 bases that match TRBD1. CDR3 size: 16 residues. V lost 4 bases to trimming and J lost 8 bases; unmatched junction nucleotides: 10. Per the germline V gene, CDR1 is SGHRS and CDR2 is YFSETQ. The CDR3 here is CASSPDGTGPYSPLHF. CDR3 DNA sequence: TGCGCCAGCAGCCCGGACGGGACAGGGCCCTATTCACCCCTCCACTTT. Variable domain in full (rest from reference TRBV5-1 and TRBJ1-6): KAGVTQTPRYLIKTRGQQVTLSCSPISGHRSVSWYQQTPGQGLQFLFEYFSETQRNKGNFPGRFSGRQFSNSRSEMNVSTLELGDSALYLCASSPDGTGPYSPLHFGNGTRLTVT.

The genes are TRBV28 and TRBJ2-5; 11 bases are shared with TRBD2. Trimming cost V 2 bases and J 4 bases; bases outside gene matches: 6. The germline V gene encodes CDR1 MDHEN and CDR2 SYDVKM. This CDR3 is built from 16 residues. CDR3 DNA: TGTGCCAGCAGTTTAAATAGCGGGGGGGCCGGAGAGACCCAGTACTTC. Translated, it gives CASSLNSGGAGETQYF.

This clone was counted a few times. The rearrangement joins TRBV5-1 to TRBJ2-5, with 14 bases aligning to TRBD2. Germline CDR1 and CDR2: SGHRS and YFSETQ. The ends lost 4 bases at V and 4 bases at J; junction bases unmatched: 9. The CDR3 is 17 amino acids. The CDR3 sequence is CASSQTGGTSGRETQYF. CDR3 nucleotide sequence: TGCGCCAGCAGCCAGACAGGCGGGACTAGCGGGAGAGAGACCCAGTACTTC.

This clone was detected only a few times. This chain links TRBV4-1 with TRBJ2-2; the D gene is possibly TRBD1 (6 bases). Trimming left V 0 bases short and J 4 bases short, with 9 bases between. The CDR3 is made up of 15 amino acids. Looked up from germline, CDR1 is MGHRA and CDR2 is YSYEKL. The CDR3 coding sequence is TGCGCCAGCAGCCAAGATAAGGGGGTCACCGGGGAGCTGTTTTTT. It is translated as CASSQDKGVTGELFF.

The genes are TRBV7-5 and TRBJ2-7; the table's D call, TRBD1, was not checked against the DNA. TRBV7-5 corresponds to a pseudogene. The CDR3 consists of 15 residues. The CDR3 sequence: CARSLNQGKGYEQYV. For the CDR3, the DNA is TGTGCCAGAAGCTTAAATCAGGGGAAGGGGTACGAGCAGTACGTC.

The V and J genes are TRBV5-1 and TRBJ2-3; 12 bases agree with TRBD2. The ends lost 4 bases at V and 3 bases at J; junction bases unmatched: 6. This CDR3 is 16 amino acids long. Germline CDR1 SGHRS, CDR2 YFSETQ. CDR3 in DNA: TGCGCCAGCAGCACCAGACTAGCGGGAGCGACAGATACGCAGTATTTT. It specifies CASSTRLAGATDTQYF.

The chain couples TRBV29-1 to TRBJ2-4, with D tentatively TRBD1 (5 bases). This CDR3 has 14 amino acids. CDR1 SQVTM and CDR2 ANQGSEA come from the germline V gene. Trimming removed 3 bases at V and 1 base at J, with 10 bases between. In DNA form, the CDR3 reads TGCAGCGTTGAGGGCAGGGCGGCCAAAAACATTCAGTACTTC. This codes for CSVEGRAAKNIQYF.

V is TRBV7-9 and J is TRBJ1-1; TRBD1 matches 9 bases. V trimming: 4 bases; J trimming: 1 base; junction bases outside the gene matches: 4. CDR3 size: 15 residues. Germline CDR1 reads SEHNR; CDR2 reads FQNEAQ (reference sequence). The CDR3: CASSSYRGRNTEAFF. The CDR3 region has the DNA TGTGCCAGCAGCTCGTACAGGGGGCGGAACACTGAAGCTTTCTTT.

CDR3 in amino acids: CASSQDLYYAGGTEAFF. Written as DNA, the CDR3 is TGCGCCAGCAGCCAAGATCTGTACTACGCCGGGGGCACTGAAGCTTTCTTT. V usage is TRBV4-1 and J usage is TRBJ1-1, with D possibly TRBD1 on 5 matching bases. This CDR3 is 17 amino acids long. CDR1 and CDR2 from the germline V gene are MGHRA and YSYEKL. The germline V and J ends were trimmed by 0 bases and 4 bases, with 18 bases remaining between them.

V gene TRBV11-2 combines with J gene TRBJ1-6; D remains ambiguous. The CDR3 covers 16 residues. From germline, CDR1 is SGHAT and CDR2 FQNNGV. V gave up 1 base and J gave up 2 bases, with 9 bases separating them. CDR3: CASSLAVATYNSPLHF. DNA for the CDR3: TGTGCCAGCAGCTTAGCGGTAGCTACCTATAATTCACCCCTCCACTTT.

This chain uses TRBV7-8 with TRBJ1-5; the D is unclear. Deletions cut 5 bases from V and 5 bases from J, with 10 bases between. The CDR3 is 13 amino acids. Germline lookup yields CDR1 SGHVS and CDR2 FQNEAQ. The CDR3 loop is CASSPLEHQPQHF. The CDR3 DNA reads TGTGCCAGCAGCCCACTTGAACATCAGCCCCAGCATTTT.

The gene calls are TRBV24-1 and TRBJ1-2, with D possibly TRBD1 on 5 matching bases. The V gene's germline CDR1 is KGHDR and CDR2 SFDVKD. V was trimmed by 5 bases and J by 3 bases, leaving 9 bases between them. This CDR3 has 13 amino acids. In DNA form, the CDR3 reads TGTGCCACCAGTGTTACAGGAGACTATGGCTACACCTTC. It is translated as CATSVTGDYGYTF.

This clone was detected only once. V and J are TRBV3-1 (or the pseudogene TRBV3-2) and TRBJ2-7, with 9 bases fitting TRBD1. After removal of 1 base from V and 0 bases from J, the junction contained 4 bases not matched to a gene. Looked up from germline, CDR1 is LGHDT and CDR2 is YNNKEL (reference sequence). This CDR3 contains 16 residues. For the CDR3, the DNA is TGTGCCAGCAGCCAAGCGTGGGACAGGGACTCCTACGAGCAGTACTTC. Protein: CASSQAWDRDSYEQYF.

The rearrangement uses TRBV19 and TRBJ1-1, with a possible D match to TRBD1 (6 bases). V lost 6 bases and J 5 bases, leaving 13 bases between the germline ends. This CDR3 comprises 13 residues. Germline CDR1 LNHDA, CDR2 SQIVND (reference sequence). The CDR3 DNA reads TGTGCCAGTAGGAGAATCACAGGGACTGAAGCTTTCTTT. It encodes CASRRITGTEAFF.

This chain joins TRBV3-1 (or the pseudogene TRBV3-2) and TRBJ2-3; D remains unclear. Germline lookup yields CDR1 LGHDT and CDR2 YNNKEL (reference sequence). The V end lost 1 base, the J end lost 2 bases, and 7 bases lay between the germline ends. The CDR3 runs to 14 residues. The CDR3 sequence is CASSQALSTDTQYF. CDR3 in DNA: TGTGCCAGCAGCCAAGCCCTATCCACAGATACGCAGTATTTT.

Only a few counts were recorded for this clone. The chain combines TRBV11-2 with TRBJ1-2; D uncertain. The length of the CDR3 is 17 residues. The V end was cut by 5 bases, the J end by 3 bases, with 22 bases between. The germline CDR1 and CDR2 sequences are SGHAT and FQNNGV. The CDR3 coding sequence is TGTGCCAGCAGCAAAGGCCAATTGATGCCCCAGGACTATGGCTACACCTTC. It encodes CASSKGQLMPQDYGYTF.

This clone was detected once. The V gene is TRBV19, the J gene TRBJ2-2; D perhaps matches TRBD1 (6 bases). Germline assignment: CDR1 LNHDA and CDR2 SQIVND (reference sequence). Trimming removed 8 bases from V and 4 bases from J, with 20 bases in between. The CDR3 has 16 residues. CDR3 sequence: CASALQGEDTTGELFF. The CDR3 DNA follows: TGTGCCAGTGCGTTACAGGGTGAGGATACCACCGGGGAGCTGTTTTTT.

In its sample, this clone was seen a few times. The chain links TRBV12-3 or TRBV12-4 to TRBJ2-1, with a possible D match to TRBD2 (6 bases). The CDR3 runs to 12 residues. Trimming shortened V by 7 bases and J by 12 bases, and 16 bases separated the two germline ends. CDR3 sequence: CASKIGAGMQFF. In nucleotides, the CDR3 is TGTGCCAGCAAAATTGGGGCGGGGATGCAGTTCTTC.

The V and J genes are TRBV6-5 and TRBJ1-2; the match to TRBD1 covers 9 bases. The CDR3 loop spans 16 amino acids. After removal of 2 bases from V and 5 bases from J, the junction contained 9 bases not matched to a gene. Germline CDR1 is MNHEY and CDR2 is SVGAGI. CDR3 sequence reads: CASSYLRGQGGYGYTF. The CDR3 nucleotides read TGTGCCAGCAGTTACCTCCGGGGACAGGGCGGATATGGCTACACCTTC.